The 11 T cell receptor beta chains below come from one sample, sequenced in a study of sequential checkpoint blockade in melanoma. The treatment denotes: randomized to nivolumab then ipilimumab (arm A) or the reverse (arm B). Produced via immunoSEQ multiplex PCR; TCRdb's table is partial and in-frame only. The sample has approximately 10,000 clones, approximately 80% seen once. Material: CD8+ T cells sorted from blood (inferred from file names), obtained from a patient given nivolumab and ipilimumab in sequence. These receptors originate from a human donor with melanoma.

The J gene is TRBJ1-5, the V gene TRBV30; 9 positions agree with TRBD1. J was trimmed by 6 bases and V by 5 bases; bases with no gene match: 14. The CDR3 spans 16 residues. The germline V gene has CDR1 GTSNPN and CDR2 SVGIG (reference sequence). The CDR3 reads CAWFRRDREGGQPQHF. The DNA of the CDR3 is TGTGCCTGGTTCCGCCGGGACAGGGAAGGGGGTCAGCCCCAGCATTTT.

The chain uses TRBV5-8 and TRBJ2-7, with TRBD2 identical over 9 bases. The V gene's germline CDR1 is SGHTS and CDR2 YDEGEE. This CDR3 is 15 amino acids long. The V gene end was trimmed by 2 bases and the J gene end by 1 base; junction bases not matched to a gene: 4. The CDR3 DNA is TGTGCCAGCAGCTTAGGCCTAGCGGGGTCCTACGAGCAGTACTTC. Its protein is CASSLGLAGSYEQYF.

The chain is built from TRBV27 and TRBJ1-1; 7 bases fit TRBD1. This CDR3 region has 14 residues. J was trimmed by 5 bases and V by 3 bases; bases with no gene match: 6. Germline V gene lookup returns CDR1 MNHEY and CDR2 SMNVEV (reference sequence). The CDR3 here is CASSFRQGWTEAFF. CDR3 DNA sequence: TGTGCCAGCAGTTTTCGACAGGGATGGACTGAAGCTTTCTTT.

The chain links TRBV7-3 to TRBJ2-7, with D possibly matching TRBD2 (6 bases). The CDR3 has 13 residues. Germline CDR1 SGHTA, CDR2 FQGTGA. V gave up 4 bases and J gave up 3 bases, with 10 bases separating them. Written as DNA, the CDR3 is TGTGCCAGCAGCTGGGGGGACGGCTACGAGCAGTACTTC. Protein: CASSWGDGYEQYF.

This clone has a handful of counts. The V and J genes are TRBV9 and TRBJ1-2, with 10 positions matching TRBD1. Germline V gene data show CDR1 as SGDLS and CDR2 as YYNGEE. V lost 4 bases and J lost 8; bases outside the gene matches: 5. This CDR3 contains 13 residues. The chain's CDR3 is CASSTRDRGGYTF. CDR3 coding DNA: TGTGCCAGCAGCACCCGGGACAGGGGCGGCTACACCTTC.

V usage is TRBV21-1 and J usage is TRBJ2-1; the table's D gene call, TRBD1, was not cross checked with the DNA. TRBV21-1 is designated a pseudogene. There are 17 residues in the CDR3. The CDR3 sequence: CASRDRGDKSPGNEQFF. The CDR3 bases are TGTGCCAGCCGTGACAGGGGGGACAAGTCCCCGGGCAATGAGCAGTTCTTC.

V is TRBV7-9 and J is TRBJ2-7; TRBD2 agrees at 7 bases. The germline gives CDR1 SEHNR, CDR2 FQNEAQ (reference sequence). This CDR3 has 14 residues. The V segment lost 5 bases and the J segment 5 bases; nucleotides outside the gene matches: 9. The DNA of the CDR3 is TGTGCCAGCAGCCGAGAGGGAGGGTTGGACGAGCAGTACTTC. This gives the protein CASSREGGLDEQYF.

The V call is TRBV6-5, the J call TRBJ2-6, with 7 nucleotides matching TRBD2. V shed 4 bases, J shed 13 bases, and the junction held 7 bases outside the gene matches. The CDR3 covers 13 residues. Germline-derived CDR1 and CDR2 are MNHEY and SVGAGI. CDR3 loop: CASSFGMGGVLTF. CDR3 nucleotides: TGTGCCAGCAGTTTCGGGATGGGAGGGGTCCTGACTTTC.

This clone was counted between two and nine times. V is TRBV5-1 and J is TRBJ1-2, with 7 bases lining up with TRBD1. The germline V gene encodes CDR1 SGHRS and CDR2 YFSETQ. The ends lost 1 base at V and 5 bases at J; junction bases unmatched: 17. The CDR3 extends over 18 amino acids. CDR3 DNA sequence: TGCGCCAGCAGCTTGCGGCCACGGGACAGTACCAGGGTGTATGGCTACACCTTC. Its protein product is CASSLRPRDSTRVYGYTF.

The chain uses TRBV15 and TRBJ2-7, with 7 nucleotides matching TRBD1. The germline CDR1 and CDR2 sequences are LNHNV and YYDKDF (reference sequence). This CDR3 is built from 12 residues. J gave up 6 bases and V 4 bases, and 3 bases lay outside the gene matches. In nucleotides, the CDR3 is TGTGCCACCAGCACGACAGGGCTCGAGCAGTACTTC. It codes for CATSTTGLEQYF.

The V gene is TRBV7-9, the J gene TRBJ2-7, with 9 bases fitting TRBD2. The CDR3 is 18 amino acids. Germline loops: CDR1 SEHNR, CDR2 FQNEAQ (reference sequence). Trimming at V came to 5 bases and at J to 6 bases, leaving 20 bases not matched to a gene. The DNA for the CDR3 is TGTGCCAGCAGCCCCAGTGGGGCGGAGCGGGGGGTTCCCCTCGAGCAGTACTTC. Translation: CASSPSGAERGVPLEQYF.